This T cell receptor beta chain was profiled in a study of T cell responses to AZD1222 COVID-19 vaccine (dated by TCRdb to about 2021). Looking at the study overall: A total of 233 trial participants underwent TCR sequencing, of whom around 200 received two doses of AZD1222 and about 25 received two doses of the MenACWY control vaccine. Trial participants were enrolled by age into subgroups of 18-55, 56-69 and 70-plus years, and around 150, 28 and 57 TCR-sequenced participants, respectively, were included in these subgroups.

From the cysteine up to the phenylalanine, the CDR3 has a length of 13 residues. Only the CDR3 portion is preserved as DNA: 39 bases, with reading frame beginning at the first base. The CDR1 and CDR2 encoded by the germline V gene are SGDLS and YYNGEE. The germline ends are 11 bases apart after V is trimmed by 4 bases and J by 6 bases. The CDR3 regions of human TCRbeta chains were analyzed by immunosequencing. The published analysis was carried out like this. TCRs in the repertoires were matched against a reference library of SARS-CoV-2-specific TCRs that had been generated with the MIRA antigen-specificity platform. Breadth was defined as the fraction of unique TCRs that were SARS-CoV-2-associated, and depth was defined as the fraction of total T cells that were SARS-CoV-2-associated. Using the MIRA data, each spike-specific TCR was mapped to the spike region that the TCR reacts to and placed in a CD4 or CD8 class. Log10-transformed breadth and depth values were compared by one-way ANOVA with Sidak's multiple comparisons tests. This immuneACCESS table, as held by TCRdb, lists in-frame sequences with V and J called but not all clones. Of the missing ones, under half trace to an unresolved V gene in checked studies; the others have no known cause. V, J and clone size are taken as reported in that table, and D and trimming were inferred from the DNA itself. The sample table contains about 90,000 clones; only one count was recorded for just over 85% of them. The ten largest clonotypes hold 10% of the sample.

The sample's time point label, in plain terms: baseline before first vaccination. Explained via the paper, the treatment or condition label denotes: meningococcal conjugate vaccine given as trial control. Vaccinee samples came from UK trials COV001 and COV002, including a single-blind randomized controlled phase 2/3 trial of AZD1222 (ChAdOx1 nCoV-19) in healthy adults. For TCRbeta chain sequencing, PBMC samples were collected from trial participants at day 0 and at day 28 after the second dose. As regards this clone: Its antigen target is currently unknown. Base qualities are not recorded, but no much larger clone differs from it by a single base.

Beyond this particular receptor, the publication reports: Most participants were white British and females outnumbered males, and the authors suggested that clonal diversity may have been underestimated. Conclusions about previously exposed vaccinees are limited because only five to seven AZD1222 recipients were SARS-CoV-2 seropositive at baseline. CD4 TCRs associated with the vaccine covered the entire spike protein, and the dominant responses were in regions 160-218 and 743-854. A significant rise in spike-specific TCR breadth and depth was observed after two AZD1222 doses relative to day 0 and relative to MenACWY recipients. In the small 56-69-year group, the increase in depth fell short of significance, most likely because of low power. Reportedly, almost half of the unique spike-specific TCRs recognized epitopes lying outside the regions that are mutated in the B.1.351 and B.1.1.7 variants. Because no samples from the day 14 peak response were available, repertoires could be characterized only after the peak T cell response.

The sequence links TRBV9 to TRBJ2-1; the D gene remains uncertain. The receptor comes from an adult in good health. The sequenced sample was peripheral blood, obtained on day 0 of MenACWY control vaccination. The CDR3 reads as follows: CASSPPRSNEQFF. The sequenced DNA is TGTGCCAGCAGCCCCCCTCGGAGCAATGAGCAGTTCTTC.